This T cell receptor (beta chain) was recorded in a study of cytomegalovirus exposure and HLA in healthy donors. General study results and limits: As a later analysis revealed, the rate of TCR association differed by HLA locus, with DRB1 most and HLA-C fewest.

The CDR3 runs to 14 residues. The germline V gene has CDR1 KGHSH and CDR2 LQKENI. Unmatched junction bases numbered 5, after V lost 6 bases and J lost 8 bases. It was with 60 Vbeta and 13 Jbeta primers that the PCR ran. Profiled with immunoSEQ multiplex PCR; TCRdb holds only in-frame clones, not every one. This sample's clone table lists 85,000 or so clones. A word on this clone: Antigen unknown.

This chain uses TRBV18 with TRBJ2-1; 12 bases line up with TRBD2. Sample: PBMCs. This sequence was found in a woman in her thirties in good health and CMV-seronegative. Written as DNA, the CDR3 is TGTGCCAGCTCCCTAGCGGGAGGGGGGTATGAGCAGTTCTTC. It specifies CASSLAGGGYEQFF. The complete variable domain, with remaining parts taken from reference TRBV18 and TRBJ2-1, reads NAGVMQNPRHLVRRRGQEARLRCSPMKGHSHVYWYRQLPEEGLKFMVYLQKENIIDESGMPKERFSAEFPKEGPSILRIQQVVRGDSAAYFCASSLAGGGYEQFFGPGTRLTVL.